This TCR beta chain derives from a study of shared clonotypes between healthy human individuals. This clone was counted between two and nine times. It may be a read error: a sequence one base away is much more abundant. This CDR3 has 11 amino acids. Looked up from germline, CDR1 is GTSNPN and CDR2 is SVGIG (reference sequence). The V end lost 3 bases, the J end lost 3 bases, and 4 bases lay between the germline ends. Assay used: immunoSEQ multiplex PCR; TCRdb lists only in-frame clones, some missing. The top ten clones hold roughly 0.57% of a sample with around 980,000 clones, around 82% of them seen once. The CD4+ fraction was divided into a CD45RA+ naive subset and a CD45RA-negative memory subset.

V is TRBV30 and J is TRBJ2-3, with unresolved D. Input material: memory CD4+ T cells from PBMCs. Subset indicated: CD45RA-negative fraction. This TCR was recovered from a man aged 18 to 30 in good health. Some clones in this sample may be carry-over from other donors' samples. The CDR3, as DNA: TGTGCCTGGAGGGGAACAGATACGCAGTATTTT. Protein product: CAWRGTDTQYF.